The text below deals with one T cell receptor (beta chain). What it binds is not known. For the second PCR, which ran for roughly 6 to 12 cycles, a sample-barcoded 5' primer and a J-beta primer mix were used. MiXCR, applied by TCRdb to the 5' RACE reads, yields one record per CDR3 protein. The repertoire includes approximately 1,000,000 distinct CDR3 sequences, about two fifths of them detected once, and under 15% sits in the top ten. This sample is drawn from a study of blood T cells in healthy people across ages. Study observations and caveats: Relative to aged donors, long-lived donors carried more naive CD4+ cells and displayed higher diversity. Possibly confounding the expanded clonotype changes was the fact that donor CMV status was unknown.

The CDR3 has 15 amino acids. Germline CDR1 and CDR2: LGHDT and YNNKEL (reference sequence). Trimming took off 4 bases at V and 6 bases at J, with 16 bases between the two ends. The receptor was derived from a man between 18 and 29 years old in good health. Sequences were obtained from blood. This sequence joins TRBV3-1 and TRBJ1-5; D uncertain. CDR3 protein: CASSPDWLGSQPQHF. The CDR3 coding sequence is TGTGCCAGCAGCCCCGACTGGTTGGGGAGTCAGCCCCAGCATTTT.